The next 2 T cell receptor beta chains were all read from a single sample in a study of cytomegalovirus exposure and HLA in healthy donors. Assay used: immunoSEQ multiplex PCR; TCRdb lists only in-frame clones, some missing. In the table there are 65,000 to 80,000 clones, about 95% of which are singletons. Sequenced sample: PBMCs. These receptor sequences come from a woman aged 18-29 years in good health and CMV-seropositive.

This clone was seen just once. The CDR3 DNA reads as TGTGCCAGCAGCCCAACAGGGATCCCTGAAGCTTTCTTT. Amino acids: CASSPTGIPEAFF. The chain is built from TRBV6-1 and TRBJ1-1; possible D gene TRBD1, 6 bases. This CDR3 region has 13 residues. Trimming pared 6 bases from V and 6 bases from J, leaving 14 bases between. Per the germline V gene, CDR1 is MNHNS and CDR2 is SASEGT.

J is TRBJ2-3 and V is TRBV7-2, with D uncertain. The CDR3 consists of 11 residues. Trimming cost V 5 bases and J 6 bases, with 6 bases left between them. Looked up from germline, CDR1 is SGHTA and CDR2 is FQGNSA. The CDR3 DNA reads as TGTGCCAGCAGCCCCCGGGATACGCAGTATTTT. Its protein is CASSPRDTQYF.